Listed here are 28 T cell receptor beta chains from one sample, sequenced in a study of shared clonotypes between healthy human individuals. Measured with immunoSEQ multiplex PCR; TCRdb has only the in-frame clones, and not every one. The data show some 380,000 clones, roughly 96% seen once. Source material: memory CD8+ T cells sorted from blood. Sample subset: CD45RO+ cells pooled with CCR7-negative TemRA cells. These receptors all stem from a man aged 30 to 45 in good health.

CDR3 bases: TGTGCCATCAGTGAAGCGGGAGGGCCTGGGGAGACCCAGTACTTC. Protein sequence: CAISEAGGPGETQYF. The chain combines TRBV10-3 with TRBJ2-5; 10 bases align to TRBD2. This CDR3 comprises 15 residues. J was trimmed by 5 bases and V by 3 bases; bases with no gene match: 6. The germline CDR1 and CDR2 sequences are ENHRY and SYGVKD.

The V and J genes are TRBV5-6 and TRBJ2-3; 10 bases are shared with TRBD2. The CDR3 consists of 17 residues. Germline-derived CDR1 and CDR2 are SGHDT and YYEEEE. V lost 7 bases, J lost 2 bases, and 13 bases stayed unmatched. The CDR3 bases are TGTGCCAGCCGACGACTCAGGCTAGCGGGAGCCACAGATACGCAGTATTTT. Amino acid sequence: CASRRLRLAGATDTQYF.

The chain joins TRBV28 to TRBJ2-3; D possibly corresponds to TRBD2 (5 bases). The CDR3 consists of 12 residues. Per germline, CDR1 MDHEN and CDR2 SYDVKM. V was clipped by 6 bases and J by 8 bases, with 12 bases between them. The CDR3 bases are TGTGCCAGCAGCCGGGAAGGGAGTACGCAGTATTTT. This encodes CASSREGSTQYF.

The J gene is TRBJ2-1, the V gene TRBV14, with TRBD2 matching 7 bases. The CDR3 is 18 residues long. The J segment lost 6 bases and the V segment lost 3 bases, leaving 17 bases of the junction unmatched. CDR1 is SGHDN and CDR2 is FVKESK in the germline V gene. CDR3 bases: TGTGCCAGCAGCCACTTATCCAGCGGGATCAGTGGGGGCAATGAGCAGTTCTTC. Its protein is CASSHLSSGISGGNEQFF.

The chain couples TRBV30 to TRBJ2-7; no clear D gene. Deletions cut 5 bases from V and 5 bases from J, with 16 bases between. The CDR3 has 13 residues. Per the germline V gene, CDR1 is GTSNPN and CDR2 is SVGIG (reference sequence). CDR3: CAWDRVTPDEQYF. DNA of the CDR3: TGTGCCTGGGACCGGGTTACCCCAGACGAGCAGTACTTC.

This chain links TRBV6-1 with TRBJ2-5; D not resolved. V was shortened by 5 bases and J by 2 bases, with 9 bases between the two germline ends. Germline values: CDR1 MNHNS, CDR2 SASEGT. CDR3 length: 13 amino acids. The CDR3 coding sequence is TGTGCCAGCAGTCCAAACGGACAAGAGACCCAGTACTTC. It is translated as CASSPNGQETQYF.

This clone was detected once. The chain carries TRBV25-1 and TRBJ2-1; no definite D call. CDR3 size: 15 residues. Germline lookup yields CDR1 MGHDK and CDR2 SYGVNS. V lost 2 bases and J lost 0, with 8 bases in between. CDR3 sequence reads: CASSEGSSSYNEQFF. CDR3 nucleotides: TGTGCCAGCAGTGAAGGGTCCAGCTCCTACAATGAGCAGTTCTTC. The entire variable domain, with the rest obtained from reference TRBV25-1 and TRBJ2-1, is as follows: EADIYQTPRYLVIGTGKKITLECSQTMGHDKMYWYQQDPGMELHLIHYSYGVNSTEKGDLSSESTVSRIRTEHFPLTLESARPSHTSQYLCASSEGSSSYNEQFFGPGTRLTVL.

The chain is built from TRBV6-1 and TRBJ1-5, with 8 bases that match TRBD1. Per germline, CDR1 MNHNS and CDR2 SASEGT. CDR3 length equals 14 residues. The V gene end was trimmed by 7 bases and the J gene end by 6 bases; junction bases not matched to a gene: 8. CDR3 protein: CASIRQGHGQPQHF. The DNA for the CDR3 is TGTGCCAGCATCAGACAGGGGCATGGTCAGCCCCAGCATTTT.

V and J are TRBV10-3 and TRBJ2-3, with 14 bases fitting TRBD2. CDR3 length equals 17 residues. Trimming removed 0 bases from V and 5 bases from J; junction bases left unmatched: 4. Looked up from germline, CDR1 is ENHRY and CDR2 is SYGVKD. The CDR3 DNA is TGTGCCATCAGTGAGTCGGTAGGGACTAGCGGGAGAGATACGCAGTATTTT. Encoded protein: CAISESVGTSGRDTQYF.

The rearrangement uses TRBV7-9 and TRBJ1-2; 7 nucleotides align to TRBD1. The CDR3 length is 13 residues. J lost 7 bases, V lost 4 bases, and 6 bases had no gene match. Germline V gene sequence: CDR1 SEHNR, CDR2 FQNEAQ (reference sequence). CDR3 nucleotides: TGTGCCAGCAGCTCCCGACAGGGCGGTGGCTACACCTTC. Its translation is CASSSRQGGGYTF.

The rearrangement links TRBV11-2 to TRBJ2-4; 7 positions agree with TRBD1. Germline CDR1 is SGHAT and CDR2 is FQNNGV. The junction had 6 bases not matched to a gene; V was cut back by 5 bases and J by 2 bases. This CDR3 comprises 15 residues. The CDR3 bases are TGTGCCAGCAGCGACAGGGAACAACCCAAAAACATTCAGTACTTC. Translating it yields CASSDREQPKNIQYF.

The J gene is TRBJ1-5, the V gene TRBV13, with D unresolved. CDR3 size: 13 residues. Germline V lookup: CDR1 PRHDT, CDR2 FYEKMQ (reference sequence). The V end was cut by 3 bases, the J end by 7 bases, with 10 bases between. In nucleotides, the CDR3 is TGTGCCAGCAGCTTTGGGTCTAAACAGCCCCAGCATTTT. It is translated as CASSFGSKQPQHF. Full variable domain (missing parts from reference TRBV13 and TRBJ1-5): AAGVIQSPRHLIKEKRETATLKCYPIPRHDTVYWYQQGPGQDPQFLISFYEKMQSDKGSIPDRFSAQQFSDYHSELNMSSLELGDSALYFCASSFGSKQPQHFGDGTRLSIL.

This chain uses TRBV30 with TRBJ2-7, with 10 bases aligning to TRBD2. J lost 12 bases, V lost 0 bases, and 8 bases had no gene match. CDR1 and CDR2 from the germline V gene are GTSNPN and SVGIG (reference sequence). The CDR3 is 13 residues long. CDR3: CAWSVRASGSWYF. In DNA form, the CDR3 reads TGTGCCTGGAGTGTACGGGCTAGCGGGAGTTGGTACTTC.

V and J are TRBV6-1 and TRBJ1-2; D possibly corresponds to TRBD1 (6 bases). The CDR3 loop spans 14 amino acids. CDR1 is MNHNS and CDR2 is SASEGT in the germline V gene. Trimming pared 6 bases from V and 2 bases from J, leaving 13 bases between. The CDR3 sequence: CASRLTGKNYGYTF. CDR3 nucleotide sequence: TGTGCCAGCAGACTAACAGGGAAGAACTATGGCTACACCTTC.

The rearrangement uses TRBV29-1 and TRBJ1-2; 7 bases map to TRBD1. The germline V gene encodes CDR1 SQVTM and CDR2 ANQGSEA. This CDR3 region has 14 residues. Losses at the gene ends were 4 bases for V and 5 bases for J; bases not matched to a gene: 10. The CDR3, as DNA: TGCAGCGTTGCCCCCCGGACAGGCGCATATGGCTACACCTTC. Translated, it gives CSVAPRTGAYGYTF.

The chain combines TRBV4-1 with TRBJ1-5, with D perhaps matching TRBD1 (5 bases). V was cut by 0 bases and J by 2 bases, with 11 bases left in between. Germline V lookup: CDR1 MGHRA, CDR2 YSYEKL. This CDR3 is 16 amino acids long. The CDR3 nucleotides read TGCGCCAGCAGCCAAGATATGGGCAGGGGCAATCAGCCCCAGCATTTT. This codes for CASSQDMGRGNQPQHF.

The chain joins TRBV19 to TRBJ2-7; no firm D call. CDR1 and CDR2 from the germline V gene are LNHDA and SQIVND (reference sequence). With 1 base removed from V and 5 bases from J, the gap between germline ends came to 15 bases. The CDR3 runs 15 residues. This CDR3 is CASSIGPGMWDEQYF. CDR3 sequence (DNA): TGTGCCAGTAGTATAGGGCCAGGTATGTGGGACGAGCAGTACTTC.

The chain recombines TRBV1 with TRBJ1-5; TRBD1, the table's D call, lacks a check against the DNA. TRBV1 is a documented pseudogene. The CDR3 runs 15 residues. The CDR3 bases are TGCACCAGCAGACCCTCGACAGATAGCAATCAGCCCCAGCATTTT. It encodes CTSRPSTDSNQPQHF.

In nucleotides, the CDR3 is TGTGCCAGCAGCCAACGTGCTTCATCGTACACCTTC. Protein product: CASSQRASSYTF. The rearrangement links TRBV11-2 to TRBJ1-2; D is unclear. Germline V CDR1 and CDR2: SGHAT, FQNNGV. The V end lost 5 bases, the J end lost 11 bases, and 15 bases lay between the germline ends. CDR3 length: 12 amino acids.

The rearrangement links TRBV28 to TRBJ1-1, with D perhaps matching TRBD1 (5 bases). Trimming took off 6 bases at V and 2 bases at J, with 13 bases between the two ends. CDR3 length: 14 amino acids. Germline V gives CDR1 MDHEN, CDR2 SYDVKM. The CDR3 is CASRLGTHNTEAFF. The CDR3 nucleotides are TGTGCCAGCAGGTTGGGGACCCACAACACTGAAGCTTTCTTT.

The chain has TRBV6-1 and TRBJ2-2; D ambiguous. V lost 5 bases and J lost 4, with 8 bases in between. CDR3 length: 13 amino acids. From germline, CDR1 is MNHNS and CDR2 SASEGT. The CDR3 here is CASSSTGTGELFF. CDR3 nucleotides: TGTGCCAGCAGTAGCACCGGCACCGGGGAGCTGTTTTTT.

This chain links TRBV5-4 with TRBJ2-6, with TRBD2 matching 11 bases. J was trimmed by 2 bases and V by 1 base; bases with no gene match: 5. Germline lookup yields CDR1 SGHNT and CDR2 YYREEE (reference sequence). The CDR3 has 18 residues. This chain's CDR3 is CASSLRLAGIPGANVLTF. The CDR3 DNA follows: TGTGCCAGCAGCTTGAGACTAGCGGGAATTCCTGGGGCCAACGTCCTGACTTTC.

The chain employs TRBV10-2 and TRBJ1-2; D ambiguous. Germline V gene data show CDR1 as WSHSY and CDR2 as SAAADI. The ends were cut back, 2 bases at V and 3 bases at J, with 4 bases in the middle. The CDR3 length is 12 residues. Here the CDR3 reads CASSEQDYGYTF. In DNA form, the CDR3 reads TGCGCCAGCAGTGAGCAGGACTATGGCTACACCTTC.

The chain is built from TRBV28 and TRBJ1-5; 7 bases map to TRBD1. Germline V lookup: CDR1 MDHEN, CDR2 SYDVKM. V lost 5 bases to trimming and J lost 2 bases; unmatched junction nucleotides: 12. The CDR3 consists of 17 residues. CDR3 sequence: CASSPKDREWGNQPQHF. The CDR3 bases are TGTGCCAGCAGTCCGAAAGACAGGGAGTGGGGCAATCAGCCCCAGCATTTT. Full variable domain (missing parts from reference TRBV28 and TRBJ1-5): DVKVTQSSRYLVKRTGEKVFLECVQDMDHENMFWYRQDPGLGLRLIYFSYDVKMKEKGDIPEGYSVSREKKERFSLILESASTNQTSMYLCASSPKDREWGNQPQHFGDGTRLSIL.

The J gene is TRBJ2-3, the V gene TRBV7-9, with 7 bases matching TRBD2. The CDR3 runs 17 residues. Germline V CDR1 and CDR2: SEHNR, FQNEAQ (reference sequence). V gave up 3 bases and J gave up 6 bases; unmatched junction bases: 15. The CDR3, as DNA: TGTGCCAGCAGCTTTCGAAACAAAGGACTAGAACCCGATACGCAGTATTTT. Translating gives CASSFRNKGLEPDTQYF.

The V gene is TRBV28, the J gene TRBJ1-5, with D unresolved. The CDR3 is 16 amino acids. V was pared by 3 bases and J by 1 base, with 13 bases between. The germline CDR1 and CDR2 sequences are MDHEN and SYDVKM. CDR3 coding DNA: TGTGCCAGCAGTTTCCACGCGCCCATCAGCAATCAGCCCCAGCATTTT. Its protein is CASSFHAPISNQPQHF.

The V call is TRBV29-1, the J call TRBJ2-1; TRBD2 agrees at 9 bases. After removal of 8 bases from V and 6 bases from J, the junction contained 11 bases not matched to a gene. The CDR3 runs 14 residues. Germline V gene lookup returns CDR1 SQVTM and CDR2 ANQGSEA. The CDR3 DNA sequence: TGCAGCCCCTCCCTAGCGGGGACGGGCAATGAGCAGTTCTTC. This translates into CSPSLAGTGNEQFF.

The chain combines TRBV25-1 with TRBJ2-2, with D tentatively TRBD1 or TRBD2 (5 bases each). CDR3 size: 15 residues. V lost 4 bases to trimming and J lost 4 bases, with 13 bases between them. Germline V gene lookup returns CDR1 MGHDK and CDR2 SYGVNS. The CDR3 nucleotides read TGTGCCAGCAGTGCCCAAGGGACGGTCACCGGGGAGCTGTTTTTT. Translation: CASSAQGTVTGELFF.